The 10 T cell receptor beta chains listed next were all sequenced from one sample in a study of cytomegalovirus exposure and HLA in healthy donors. The study ran its PCR with 60 Vbeta and 13 Jbeta primers. Assay: immunoSEQ multiplex PCR; the TCRdb copy retains only in-frame clones and omits some. The sample has over 200,000 clones, approximately 87% seen once. Sample: PBMCs. The receptors here all came from a human donor in good health.

Note on this clone: The junction differs from germline at one of its ends, possibly a read error. The genes are TRBV7-9 and TRBJ2-7, with D maybe TRBD1 (6 bases). Germline assignment: CDR1 SEHNR and CDR2 FQNEAQ (reference sequence). There are 14 residues in the CDR3. The CDR3 DNA is TGTTCCAGCAGCCGTACGACAGGATACTACGAGCAGTACTTC. Its translation is CSSSRTTGYYEQYF. Variable domain in full (rest from reference TRBV7-9 and TRBJ2-7): DTGVSQNPRHKITKRGQNVTFRCDPISEHNRLYWYRQTLGQGPEFLTYFQNEAQLEKSRLLSDRFSAERPKGSFSTLEIQRTEQGDSAMYLCSSSRTTGYYEQYFGPGTRLTVT.

V gene TRBV11-3 combines with J gene TRBJ1-1; 11 positions match TRBD1. The germline V gene encodes CDR1 SGHNT and CDR2 YENEEA. V shed 5 bases and J 4 bases; nucleotides not matched to a gene: 9. The length of the CDR3 is 16 residues. This CDR3 is CASSVGQGGGSTEAFF. The CDR3 bases are TGTGCCAGCAGCGTGGGACAGGGGGGCGGAAGCACTGAAGCTTTCTTT.

This clone was counted a single time. The rearrangement links TRBV5-1 to TRBJ1-5; TRBD1 matches at 9 bases. The CDR3 spans 14 residues. The germline V gene has CDR1 SGHRS and CDR2 YFSETQ. Unmatched junction bases numbered 7, after V lost 5 bases and J lost 7 bases. CDR3 DNA: TGCGCCAGCAGACCGGGACAGGGCTTACAGCCCCAGCATTTT. It yields the protein CASRPGQGLQPQHF.

This clone appeared a single time. V gene TRBV27 combines with J gene TRBJ1-2, with TRBD1 matching over 7 bases. CDR1 and CDR2 from the germline V gene are MNHEY and SMNVEV (reference sequence). CDR3 length: 16 amino acids. After removal of 6 bases from V and 0 bases from J, the junction contained 10 bases not matched to a gene. CDR3 protein: CASSQLTGETNYGYTF. CDR3 nucleotides: TGTGCCAGCAGCCAGCTAACAGGGGAAACTAACTATGGCTACACCTTC.

The chain couples TRBV5-8 to TRBJ2-2; tentative D call: TRBD1 (6 bases). The CDR3 covers 17 residues. Germline assignment: CDR1 SGHTS and CDR2 YDEGEE. The V end lost 1 base, the J end lost 2 bases, and 15 bases lay between the germline ends. CDR3 nucleotide sequence: TGTGCCAGCAGCTTGCCCAAGGACAGCCTAAACACCGGGGAGCTGTTTTTT. Residues: CASSLPKDSLNTGELFF. Filled out from reference TRBV5-8 and TRBJ2-2, the complete variable domain reads EAGVTQSPTHLIKTRGQQATLRCSPISGHTSVYWYQQALGLGLQFLLWYDEGEERNRGNFPPRFSGRQFPNYSSELNVNALELEDSALYLCASSLPKDSLNTGELFFGEGSRLTVL.

This chain links TRBV5-1 with TRBJ2-3, with a possible D match to TRBD1 (6 bases). V was pared by 2 bases and J by 8 bases, with 21 bases between. Per germline, CDR1 SGHRS and CDR2 YFSETQ. This CDR3 spans 16 amino acids. The CDR3 DNA reads as TGCGCCAGCAGCTTCGGCGCATCCGGGGAACAGGGTACGCAGTATTTT. This codes for CASSFGASGEQGTQYF.

The rearrangement joins TRBV5-6 to TRBJ2-4; D is perhaps TRBD2 (6 bases). The CDR3 loop spans 19 amino acids. Germline loops: CDR1 SGHDT, CDR2 YYEEEE. V was shortened by 0 bases and J by 0 bases, with 19 bases between the two germline ends. As DNA, the CDR3 is TGTGCCAGCAGCTTGGTTCAGGGCGGGACCGATCTAGCCAAAAACATTCAGTACTTC. Translated: CASSLVQGGTDLAKNIQYF.

The rearrangement joins TRBV7-9 to TRBJ2-1; a possible D gene is TRBD1 (5 bases). Germline V gene sequence: CDR1 SEHNR, CDR2 FQNEAQ (reference sequence). Trimming shortened V by 4 bases and J by 0 bases, and 13 bases separated the two germline ends. The CDR3 sequence is 16 residues long. CDR3: CASSSETDVSYNEQFF. The CDR3 nucleotides are TGTGCCAGCAGCTCGGAGACAGACGTCTCCTACAATGAGCAGTTCTTC. Full variable domain (missing parts from reference TRBV7-9 and TRBJ2-1): DTGVSQNPRHKITKRGQNVTFRCDPISEHNRLYWYRQTLGQGPEFLTYFQNEAQLEKSRLLSDRFSAERPKGSFSTLEIQRTEQGDSAMYLCASSSETDVSYNEQFFGPGTRLTVL.

This chain joins TRBV19 and TRBJ2-7, with D possibly being TRBD2 (5 bases). Looked up from germline, CDR1 is LNHDA and CDR2 is SQIVND (reference sequence). Trimming stripped 10 bases from V and 0 bases from J, with 16 bases between. This CDR3 has 14 amino acids. The CDR3 spells CATHSAGDSYEQYF. CDR3 coding DNA: TGTGCCACGCACTCAGCCGGGGACTCCTACGAGCAGTACTTC. The entire variable domain, with the rest obtained from reference TRBV19 and TRBJ2-7, is as follows: DGGITQSPKYLFRKEGQNVTLSCEQNLNHDAMYWYRQDPGQGLRLIYYSQIVNDFQKGDIAEGYSVSREKKESFPLTVTSAQKNPTAFYLCATHSAGDSYEQYFGPGTRLTVT.

The V gene is TRBV5-4, the J gene TRBJ2-7; TRBD1 matches 9 bases. Losses at the gene ends were 1 base for V and 7 bases for J; bases not matched to a gene: 9. In germline, CDR1 is SGHNT, CDR2 YYREEE (reference sequence). The CDR3 consists of 15 residues. As DNA, the CDR3 is TGTGCCAGCAGCTTGTGGGGACAGGGTACGGAAGAGCAGTACTTC. This sequence encodes CASSLWGQGTEEQYF.